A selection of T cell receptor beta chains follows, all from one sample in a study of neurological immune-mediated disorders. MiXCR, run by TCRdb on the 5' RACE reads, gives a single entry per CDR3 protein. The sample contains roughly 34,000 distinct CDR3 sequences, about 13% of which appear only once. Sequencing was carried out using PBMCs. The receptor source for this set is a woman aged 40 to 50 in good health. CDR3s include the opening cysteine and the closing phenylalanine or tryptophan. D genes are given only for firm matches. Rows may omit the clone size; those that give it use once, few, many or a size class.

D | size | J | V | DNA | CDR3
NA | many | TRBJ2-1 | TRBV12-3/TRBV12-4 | TGTGCCAGCAGTTTTCATTGGGAAAGTGGTCCCAATGAGCAGTTCTTC | CASSFHWESGPNEQFF
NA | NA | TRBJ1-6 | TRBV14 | TGTGCCAGCAGCCAATTGGGGGGTGGTCCGGCACCCCTCCACTTT | CASSQLGGGPAPLHF
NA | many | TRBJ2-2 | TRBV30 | TGTGCCTGGAGTAGGAGGGACATTGCCGGGGAGCTGTTTTTT | CAWSRRDIAGELFF
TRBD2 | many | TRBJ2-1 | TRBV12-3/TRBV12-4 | TGTGCCAGTCAAGCGGGGTACAATGAGCAGTTCTTC | CASQAGYNEQFF
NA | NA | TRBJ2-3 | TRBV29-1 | TGCAGCGTTGCCGAAGATACGCAGTATTTT | CSVAEDTQYF
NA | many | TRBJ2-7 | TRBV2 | TGTGCCAGCAGAGACTTTTGGGGCTACGAGCAGTACTTC | CASRDFWGYEQYF
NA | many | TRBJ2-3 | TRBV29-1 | TGCAGCGTGACGGACATGGGGACAGATACGCAGTATTTT | CSVTDMGTDTQYF
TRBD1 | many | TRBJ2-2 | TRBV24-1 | TGTGCCACCAGTGGGGCAGGGGGCCTATCCGGGGAGCTGTTTTTT | CATSGAGGLSGELFF
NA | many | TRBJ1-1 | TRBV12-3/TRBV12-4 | TGTGCCAGCAGCAGGAGGTTTGAAGCTTTCTTT | CASSRRFEAFF
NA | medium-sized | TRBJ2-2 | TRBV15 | TGTGCCACCAGCAGAGGTCCAGGCGGGGAGCTGTTTTTT | CATSRGPGGELFF
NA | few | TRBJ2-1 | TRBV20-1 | TGCAGTGCTACCAGGAACCGTAATGAGCAGTTCTTC | CSATRNRNEQFF
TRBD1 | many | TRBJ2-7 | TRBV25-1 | TGTGCCAGCAGTGTGGGGGACAGGACCTCCTACGAGCAGTACTTC | CASSVGDRTSYEQYF
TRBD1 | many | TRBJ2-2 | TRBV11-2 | TGTGCCAGCAGCCAACGAGGGGGCGGTACGAACACCGGGGAGCTGTTTTTT | CASSQRGGGTNTGELFF
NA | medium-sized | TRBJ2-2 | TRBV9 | TGTGCCAGCAGCGTAAACGTGAACACCGGGGAGCTGTTTTTT | CASSVNVNTGELFF
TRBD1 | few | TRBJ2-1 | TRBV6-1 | TGTGCCAGCAGTGAAGATAATGAGGGACAGAGCTCCTACAATGAGCAGTTCTTC | CASSEDNEGQSSYNEQFF
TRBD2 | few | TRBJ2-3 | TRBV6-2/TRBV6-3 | TGTGCCAGCAGTTACTCGGCGGGAGACACAGATACGCAGTATTTT | CASSYSAGDTDTQYF
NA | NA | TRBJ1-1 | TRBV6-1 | TGTGCCAGCAGCCTCGGGTTCGGGGGCTTTGAAGCTTTCTTT | CASSLGFGGFEAFF
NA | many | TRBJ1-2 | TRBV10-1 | TGCGCCAGCAGTGAGGGTCAGGGCTATGGCTACACCTTC | CASSEGQGYGYTF
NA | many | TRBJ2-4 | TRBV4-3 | TGCGCCAGCAGCCACCTGAGCCATCCAGCCAAAAACATTCAGTACTTC | CASSHLSHPAKNIQYF
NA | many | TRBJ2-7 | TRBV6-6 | TGTGCCAGCAGCCCCACCGGGACTCGCCTCAGGGTTAGCTACGAGCAGTACTTC | CASSPTGTRLRVSYEQYF
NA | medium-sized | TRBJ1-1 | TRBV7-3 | TGTGCCAGCAGCTTAACGGGGGGCACTGAAGCTTTCTTT | CASSLTGGTEAFF